Detailed here is one T cell receptor (beta chain). Its antigen is still unknown. The germline V and J ends were trimmed by 5 bases and 8 bases, with 9 bases remaining between them. There are 11 residues in the CDR3. The germline gives CDR1 SGHTA, CDR2 FQGNSA. CD8+ and CD4+ T cells from blood underwent TCR beta sequencing, which was carried out in a high-throughput format. While CD8+ and CD4+ T cells were isolated negatively, TEMRA cells were enriched by FACS. This sample was included in a study of CD8 T cells in Susac syndrome. Study-level results: Individuals included in the TCR sequencing and HLA analysis were acknowledged by the study to be relatively few in number.

The authors reverse transcribed about 0.5 to 1 ug RNA with random hexamers. MiXCR was run by TCRdb on the immunoSEQ multiplex PCR reads, yielding one entry per CDR3 protein. The sample lists approximately 100,000 distinct CDR3 sequences, about 90% seen once, with about 0.12% in the top ten. This sequence originates from a human donor in good health. The sample consisted of CD8+ T cells from PBMCs. The chain is built from TRBV7-2 and TRBJ1-2; D remains unclear. CDR3 DNA sequence: TGTGCCAGCAGCCAATGGGAGGGCTACACCTTC. This codes for CASSQWEGYTF.